This T cell receptor beta chain was sequenced in a study of T cells in Graves' hyperthyroidism and ophthalmopathy. TCR beta CDR3 regions were amplified from RNA transcripts. HTBI primers were used for first-round RT-PCR of the TCR CDR3. TCRdb re-called the multiplex PCR reads with MiXCR, one entry per CDR3 protein. In the table there are about 290,000 distinct CDR3 sequences, around 15% of which are singletons. The CDR3 spans 14 residues. Trimming removed 2 bases at V and 5 bases at J, with 10 bases between. Hyperthyroidism patients were newly diagnosed, had disease duration under 2 months, and were aged 18 to 65 years. Diagnosing involved the use of clinical symptoms, serum thyroxine and TRAb, thyroid ultrasound and orbital computed tomography. Study-level points and caveats: Ophthalmopathy was separated from stable hyperthyroidism by a 13 V-J model. Most clonotypes expanded in the thyroid (above 0.001) were also present in blood.

This clonotype was counted ten times or more. Its specificity is unknown. This chain joins TRBV12-3 or TRBV12-4 and TRBJ2-1, with D unclear. The sample comprised blood. The origin of this receptor is a woman in her thirties or forties with Graves' hyperthyroidism. The CDR3 DNA reads as TGTGCCAGCAGTTTAAGAGACTCAAACAATGAGCAGTTCTTC. This encodes CASSLRDSNNEQFF.